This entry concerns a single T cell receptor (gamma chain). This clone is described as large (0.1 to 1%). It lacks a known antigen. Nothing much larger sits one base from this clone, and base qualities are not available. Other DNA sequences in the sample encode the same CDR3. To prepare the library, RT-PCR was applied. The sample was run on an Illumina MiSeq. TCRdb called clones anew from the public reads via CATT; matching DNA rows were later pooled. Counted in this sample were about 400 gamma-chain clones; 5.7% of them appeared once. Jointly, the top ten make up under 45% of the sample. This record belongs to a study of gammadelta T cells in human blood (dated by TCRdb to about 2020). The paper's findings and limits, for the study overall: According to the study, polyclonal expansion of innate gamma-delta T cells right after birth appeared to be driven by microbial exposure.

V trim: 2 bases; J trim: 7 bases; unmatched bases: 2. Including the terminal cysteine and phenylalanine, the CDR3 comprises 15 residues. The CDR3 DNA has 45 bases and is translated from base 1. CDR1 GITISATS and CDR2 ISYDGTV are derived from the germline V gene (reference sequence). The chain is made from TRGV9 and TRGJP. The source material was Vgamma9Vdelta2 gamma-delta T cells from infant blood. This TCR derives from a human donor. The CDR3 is CALWEEELGKKIKVF. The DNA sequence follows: TGTGCCTTGTGGGAGGAGGAGTTGGGCAAAAAAATCAAGGTATTT.